These 20 T cell receptor beta chains were sequenced from one sample in a study of spatial heterogeneity in lung cancer. TCRdb itself ran the 5' RACE reads through MiXCR, one entry per CDR3 protein. Of about 95,000 distinct CDR3 sequences in the sample, approximately 8.9% were seen once. Time point described: sample taken at primary tumor resection. TCRs were sequenced from unsorted whole RNA of tumor, nontumor lung or PBMC. Sample: PBMCs, taken at surgery. The receptor set was obtained from a male donor with early-stage non-small cell lung cancer.

This clonotype was detected ten times or more. The genes are TRBV7-9 and TRBJ1-6; TRBD1 aligns across 8 bases. The germline V gene encodes CDR1 SEHNR and CDR2 FQNEAQ (reference sequence). This CDR3 has 15 amino acids. Trimming removed 4 bases from V and 7 bases from J; junction bases left unmatched: 6. The CDR3 region has the DNA TGTGCCAGCAGCTCCGGGACAGGTGCAAATTCACCCCTCCACTTT. It is translated as CASSSGTGANSPLHF.

For this clonotype: Compared with germline, one end of the junction differs, possibly owing to a read error. The rearrangement links TRBV7-9 to TRBJ2-6; tentatively, D is TRBD2 (6 bases). CDR1 SEHNR and CDR2 FQNEAQ come from the germline V gene (reference sequence). This CDR3 comprises 13 residues. The CDR3 sequence: CASTQGEASVLTF. The CDR3 DNA reads as TGTGCCAGCACCCAAGGGGAGGCCAGCGTCCTGACTTTC. The variable domain in full, with the rest retrieved from reference TRBV7-9 and TRBJ2-6, is DTGVSQNPRHKITKRGQNVTFRCDPISEHNRLYWYRQTLGQGPEFLTYFQNEAQLEKSRLLSDRFSAERPKGSFSTLEIQRTEQGDSAMYLCASTQGEASVLTFGAGSRLTVL.

This clonotype was seen repeatedly, ten times or more. The V gene is TRBV5-1, the J gene TRBJ2-1; D ambiguous. The CDR3 is 15 residues long. V dropped 0 bases and J dropped 0 bases, with 7 bases sitting between them. Germline assignment: CDR1 SGHRS and CDR2 YFSETQ. Here the CDR3 DNA reads TGCGCCAGCAGCTTGGGCCAAAGCTCCTACAATGAGCAGTTCTTC. Translated: CASSLGQSSYNEQFF.

This clonotype was seen repeatedly, ten times or more. The chain uses TRBV29-1 and TRBJ2-1, with TRBD2 matching over 12 bases. Germline lookup yields CDR1 SQVTM and CDR2 ANQGSEA. J lost 0 bases, V lost 5 bases, and 5 bases had no gene match. CDR3 length: 16 amino acids. CDR3 protein: CSVIRTSGDSYNEQFF. The CDR3, as DNA: TGCAGCGTTATTCGGACTAGCGGGGACTCCTACAATGAGCAGTTCTTC.

This clonotype was seen repeatedly, ten times or more. V and J are TRBV3-1 and TRBJ2-5, with D possibly matching TRBD1 (5 bases). Germline-derived CDR1 and CDR2 are LGHDT and YNNKEL (reference sequence). Trimming left V 0 bases short and J 6 bases short, with 14 bases between. This CDR3 comprises 15 residues. The DNA of the CDR3 is TGTGCCAGCAGCCAAGAAAATTCAGGGATGAAGACCCAGTACTTC. Its translation is CASSQENSGMKTQYF.

This chain joins TRBV28 and TRBJ1-5; no firm D call. The CDR3 has 13 residues. CDR1 is MDHEN and CDR2 is SYDVKM in the germline V gene. V lost 3 bases, J lost 2 bases, and 5 bases lay in between. For the CDR3, the DNA is TGTGCCAGCAGTTTTAATGGCAATCAGCCCCAGCATTTT. Its protein product is CASSFNGNQPQHF.

This clonotype showed up just a few times. The chain combines TRBV29-1 with TRBJ2-1; D unresolved. The CDR3 loop spans 16 amino acids. Trimming removed 3 bases from V and 0 bases from J, with 15 bases in between. CDR1 is SQVTM, CDR2 ANQGSEA, per germline. The CDR3 DNA follows: TGCAGCGTTGAGGGAAGTGAACCAAGCTCCTACAATGAGCAGTTCTTC. It encodes CSVEGSEPSSYNEQFF.

This clonotype was observed many times. This sequence joins TRBV3-1 and TRBJ2-5; D possibly corresponds to TRBD1 (6 bases). Trimming took off 4 bases at V and 3 bases at J, with 12 bases between the two ends. CDR1 and CDR2 (germline): LGHDT, YNNKEL (reference sequence). The CDR3 runs 14 residues. Here the CDR3 reads CASSRGTTEETQYF. As DNA, the CDR3 is TGTGCCAGCAGCCGAGGGACAACCGAAGAGACCCAGTACTTC.

This clonotype was seen many times. The chain uses TRBV9 and TRBJ2-5; 11 nucleotides line up with TRBD2. J gave up 1 base and V 2 bases, and 7 bases lay outside the gene matches. CDR1 is SGDLS, CDR2 YYNGEE, per germline. CDR3 length equals 17 residues. The CDR3 sequence is CASSVSTSGALQETQYF. As DNA, the CDR3 is TGTGCCAGCAGCGTTTCGACTAGCGGGGCCCTCCAAGAGACCCAGTACTTC.

The chain carries TRBV6-2 or TRBV6-3 and TRBJ1-6, with a tentative D call TRBD1 (5 bases). The germline V gene encodes CDR1 MNHEY and CDR2 SVGEGT. Trimming removed 2 bases from V and 9 bases from J, with 5 bases in between. The CDR3 has 12 amino acids. CDR3 DNA sequence: TGTGCCAGCAGTTACAGGGGTTCACCCCTCCACTTT. Protein: CASSYRGSPLHF.

Many counts were recorded for this clonotype. The V gene is TRBV7-8, the J gene TRBJ2-7; possible D gene TRBD1, 5 bases. CDR3 length: 13 residues. Trimming stripped 2 bases from V and 4 bases from J, with 9 bases between. CDR1 and CDR2 from the germline V gene are SGHVS and FQNEAQ. The CDR3 DNA sequence: TGTGCCAGCAGCTTAAGGGGCAAGTACGAGCAGTACTTC. Translation gives CASSLRGKYEQYF.

This clonotype turned up a few times. This rearrangement joins TRBV5-1 to TRBJ1-6; D not certain. Trimming cost V 5 bases and J 7 bases, with 13 bases left between them. Germline-derived CDR1 and CDR2 are SGHRS and YFSETQ. The CDR3 contains 14 residues. The CDR3 sequence is CASRNGPENSPLHF. CDR3 DNA: TGCGCCAGCAGAAACGGACCTGAGAATTCACCCCTCCACTTT.

This clonotype was detected ten times or more. The gene calls are TRBV10-3 and TRBJ2-2; tentative D call: TRBD2 (6 bases). The germline V gene has CDR1 ENHRY and CDR2 SYGVKD. V lost 4 bases and J 6 bases, leaving 9 bases between the germline ends. This CDR3 has 13 residues. The CDR3 here is CAISAGDSGELFF. For the CDR3, the DNA is TGTGCCATCAGTGCCGGGGACTCCGGGGAGCTGTTTTTT.

Many counts were recorded for this clonotype. The V and J genes are TRBV18 and TRBJ1-1; D may be TRBD1 (6 bases). The CDR3 loop spans 13 amino acids. The germline CDR1 and CDR2 sequences are KGHSH and LQKENI. V was cut by 4 bases and J by 5 bases, with 11 bases left in between. This chain's CDR3 is CASSRGAQTEAFF. Written as DNA, the CDR3 is TGTGCCAGCTCACGGGGGGCGCAGACTGAAGCTTTCTTT.

Here the CDR3 reads CASSQDRRGTTNEKLFF. The CDR3 bases are TGTGCCAGCAGCCAAGATAGAAGGGGCACAACTAATGAAAAACTGTTTTTT. J is TRBJ1-4 and V is TRBV4-2; a weak D match, TRBD1 (5 bases). Germline-derived CDR1 and CDR2 are LGHNA and YNFKEQ. This CDR3 is built from 17 residues. The V end was cut by 0 bases, the J end by 0 bases, with 11 bases between.

On this clonotype: A much larger clone is a single base away; this may be a read error. The CDR3 coding sequence is TGTGCCAGCAGATTGACTCCCGCACCCTACAATGGGCAGTTCTTC. Protein product: CASRLTPAPYNGQFF. The chain links TRBV6-5 to TRBJ2-1; no reliable D call. Germline CDR1 MNHEY, CDR2 SVGAGI. The CDR3 length is 15 residues.

The V gene is TRBV30, the J gene TRBJ2-3; D remains unclear. This CDR3 is built from 12 residues. V dropped 0 bases and J dropped 4 bases, with 5 bases sitting between them. Per germline, CDR1 GTSNPN and CDR2 SVGIG (reference sequence). This CDR3 is CAWSVRSDTQYF. In DNA form, the CDR3 reads TGTGCCTGGAGTGTAAGATCAGATACGCAGTATTTT. Together with reference TRBV30 and TRBJ2-3, the CDR3 gives the full variable domain: SQTIHQWPATLVQPVGSPLSLECTVEGTSNPNLYWYRQAAGRGLQLLFYSVGIGQISSEVPQNLSASRPQDRQFILSSKKLLLSDSGFYLCAWSVRSDTQYFGPGTRLTVL.

This clonotype was picked up a small number of times. In nucleotides, the CDR3 is TGTGCCAGCAGCTTAAGGGGGTGGCGGAGCACAGATACGCAGTATTTT. Protein: CASSLRGWRSTDTQYF. The rearrangement joins TRBV7-7 to TRBJ2-3, with a possible D match to TRBD1 (6 bases). The CDR3 runs to 16 residues. The V gene's germline CDR1 is SSHAT and CDR2 FNYEAQ (reference sequence). Trimming stripped 2 bases from V and 0 bases from J, with 12 bases between.

This clonotype was seen a handful of times. The J gene is TRBJ2-3, the V gene TRBV12-3 or TRBV12-4; tentatively, D is TRBD2 (7 bases). The CDR3 consists of 12 residues. Trimming removed 9 bases from V and 13 bases from J, with 20 bases in between. The CDR3 spells CASWGGLSSEYF. DNA of the CDR3: TGTGCCAGTTGGGGGGGGCTTTCTTCCGAGTATTTT.

This clonotype was detected only a few times. The V call is TRBV3-1, the J call TRBJ2-2; D might be TRBD1 or TRBD2, each matching 5 bases. The germline V and J ends were trimmed by 2 bases and 3 bases, with 13 bases remaining between them. The CDR3 consists of 16 residues. The germline gives CDR1 LGHDT, CDR2 YNNKEL (reference sequence). CDR3 protein: CASSQLRGRDTGELFF. The CDR3 nucleotides read TGTGCCAGCAGCCAATTGAGGGGTCGGGACACCGGGGAGCTGTTTTTT.